These 30 T cell receptor beta chains came from one sample sequenced in a study of T cells in Graves' hyperthyroidism and ophthalmopathy. Amplification of TCR beta CDR3 regions used RNA as the template. Primed by the HTBI set, a first-round RT-PCR was run on the TCR CDR3. TCRdb processed the multiplex PCR reads anew with MiXCR; each CDR3 protein has one entry. The data show 95,000 to 110,000 distinct CDR3 sequences, 15% to 20% seen once. The sample comprised blood. Receptors originate from a woman in her 50s with Graves' hyperthyroidism.

The sample holds a few counts of this clonotype. The J gene is TRBJ2-3, the V gene TRBV24-1, with D uncertain. The germline V and J ends were trimmed by 3 bases and 0 bases, with 12 bases remaining between them. CDR1 and CDR2 (germline): KGHDR, SFDVKD. The CDR3 consists of 16 residues. CDR3 sequence: CATSDPGQASTDTQYF. The CDR3 region has the DNA TGTGCCACCAGTGATCCCGGGCAGGCTAGCACAGATACGCAGTATTTT.

This clonotype was observed at least ten times. The chain combines TRBV5-1 with TRBJ2-3; D gene ambiguous. The CDR3 runs 14 residues. Trimming stripped 0 bases from V and 2 bases from J, with 7 bases between. CDR1 and CDR2 (germline): SGHRS, YFSETQ. The CDR3 sequence: CASSLVLITDTQYF. The CDR3 DNA follows: TGCGCCAGCAGCTTGGTACTTATCACAGATACGCAGTATTTT.

In this sample, this clonotype turned up many times. The chain carries TRBV7-6 and TRBJ1-1; D gene uncertain. Per germline, CDR1 SGHVS and CDR2 FNYEAQ. The CDR3 spans 13 residues. V lost 5 bases to trimming and J lost 3 bases, with 10 bases between them. The CDR3 sequence is CASSPLAHTEAFF. The DNA for the CDR3 is TGTGCCAGCAGCCCCCTCGCGCACACTGAAGCTTTCTTT.

This clonotype was detected ten times or more. The V and J genes are TRBV6-5 and TRBJ1-1, with D hard to call. The V end lost 2 bases, the J end lost 0 bases, and 7 bases lay between the germline ends. The germline gives CDR1 MNHEY, CDR2 SVGAGI. The CDR3 runs 14 residues. Written as DNA, the CDR3 is TGTGCCAGCAGTTACGAGGGCTTGAACACTGAAGCTTTCTTT. Translating gives CASSYEGLNTEAFF.

This clonotype was seen more than once but under ten times. This chain uses TRBV19 with TRBJ2-7; TRBD2 matches at 14 bases. Germline lookup yields CDR1 LNHDA and CDR2 SQIVND (reference sequence). This CDR3 comprises 20 residues. The junction had 16 bases not matched to a gene; V was cut back by 2 bases and J by 4 bases. CDR3: CASSIRPGLAGVGLEYEQYF. The CDR3 DNA reads as TGTGCCAGTAGTATACGGCCGGGACTAGCGGGAGTTGGGCTGGAGTACGAGCAGTACTTC. Combining the CDR3 with reference TRBV19 and TRBJ2-7 gives the whole variable domain DGGITQSPKYLFRKEGQNVTLSCEQNLNHDAMYWYRQDPGQGLRLIYYSQIVNDFQKGDIAEGYSVSREKKESFPLTVTSAQKNPTAFYLCASSIRPGLAGVGLEYEQYFGPGTRLTVT.

In this sample, this clonotype turned up many times. The gene calls are TRBV5-1 and TRBJ2-1; 9 nucleotides match TRBD2. Germline values: CDR1 SGHRS, CDR2 YFSETQ. J gave up 3 bases and V 1 base, and 8 bases lay outside the gene matches. The CDR3 spans 17 residues. CDR3 in amino acids: CASSLYATSGVYNEQFF. DNA of the CDR3: TGCGCCAGCAGCTTGTACGCGACTAGCGGTGTCTACAATGAGCAGTTCTTC. The whole variable domain, filled in from reference TRBV5-1 and TRBJ2-1, reads KAGVTQTPRYLIKTRGQQVTLSCSPISGHRSVSWYQQTPGQGLQFLFEYFSETQRNKGNFPGRFSGRQFSNSRSEMNVSTLELGDSALYLCASSLYATSGVYNEQFFGPGTRLTVL.

The sample holds many counts of this clonotype. The rearrangement joins TRBV29-1 to TRBJ2-1; D is possibly TRBD1 (6 bases). CDR3 length: 15 amino acids. The ends were cut back, 3 bases at V and 0 bases at J, with 12 bases in the middle. CDR1 and CDR2 from the germline V gene are SQVTM and ANQGSEA. The CDR3 region is CSVDIGGSSYNEQFF. CDR3 nucleotide sequence: TGCAGCGTTGATATAGGGGGAAGCTCCTACAATGAGCAGTTCTTC.

This clonotype has at least ten counts. The V call is TRBV4-1, the J call TRBJ2-1; D ambiguous. The CDR3 sequence is 13 residues long. Per germline, CDR1 MGHRA and CDR2 YSYEKL. Trimming left V 0 bases short and J 5 bases short, with 5 bases between. CDR3 coding DNA: TGCGCCAGCAGCCAAGATAGAAACAATGAGCAGTTCTTC. Amino acid sequence: CASSQDRNNEQFF.

This chain joins TRBV30 and TRBJ2-3; D may be TRBD2 (6 bases). This CDR3 has 14 residues. The V end was cut by 3 bases, the J end by 4 bases, with 14 bases between. Looked up from germline, CDR1 is GTSNPN and CDR2 is SVGIG (reference sequence). CDR3 region: CAWSATGGPDTQYF. DNA for the CDR3: TGTGCCTGGAGCGCAACCGGGGGACCAGATACGCAGTATTTT. Complete variable domain (other parts from reference TRBV30 and TRBJ2-3): SQTIHQWPATLVQPVGSPLSLECTVEGTSNPNLYWYRQAAGRGLQLLFYSVGIGQISSEVPQNLSASRPQDRQFILSSKKLLLSDSGFYLCAWSATGGPDTQYFGPGTRLTVL.

This clonotype has at least ten counts. The CDR3 loop reads CASSSLAGADEQYF. CDR3 sequence (DNA): TGTGCCAGCAGTTCCTTAGCGGGAGCGGACGAGCAGTACTTC. The chain combines TRBV6-1 with TRBJ2-7, with 9 positions matching TRBD2. The CDR3 is made up of 14 amino acids. Germline V lookup: CDR1 MNHNS, CDR2 SASEGT. V lost 5 bases and J lost 5; bases outside the gene matches: 7.

In this sample, this clonotype turned up many times. The V gene is TRBV10-3, the J gene TRBJ2-1; TRBD1 matches at 8 bases. CDR1 and CDR2 from the germline V gene are ENHRY and SYGVKD. The V gene end was trimmed by 5 bases and the J gene end by 1 base; junction bases not matched to a gene: 10. The CDR3 is 17 residues long. This CDR3 is CAISMSETGGSYNEQFF. The CDR3 coding sequence is TGTGCCATCAGTATGTCCGAAACAGGGGGTTCCTACAATGAGCAGTTCTTC.

This clonotype was seen ten or more times. This chain joins TRBV28 and TRBJ1-2; D is ambiguous. V was shortened by 5 bases and J by 8 bases, with 18 bases between the two germline ends. Germline lookup yields CDR1 MDHEN and CDR2 SYDVKM. This CDR3 is 14 amino acids long. The CDR3 DNA is TGTGCCAGCAGTCCCCCTCCGGGCGGGAAAGGCTACACCTTC. Protein sequence: CASSPPPGGKGYTF.

This clonotype has a count of ten or more. This rearrangement joins TRBV27 to TRBJ2-5, with D perhaps given as TRBD1 or TRBD2 (5 bases each). The germline V and J ends were trimmed by 3 bases and 1 base, with 9 bases remaining between them. Germline-derived CDR1 and CDR2 are MNHEY and SMNVEV (reference sequence). The CDR3 has 14 residues. The CDR3 region has the DNA TGTGCCAGCAGTTTGATAGGGACCCAAGAGACCCAGTACTTC. Protein: CASSLIGTQETQYF.

Notes on this clonotype: With a much larger clone just one base away, this may be a read error. This chain links TRBV19 with TRBJ1-1; 7 nucleotides agree with TRBD1. Germline V gene sequence: CDR1 LNHDA, CDR2 SQIVND (reference sequence). This CDR3 is 13 amino acids long. This chain's CDR3 is CAGSIDRDTEAFF. For the CDR3, the DNA is TGTGCCGGTAGTATCGACAGGGACACTGAAGCTTTCTTT.

This clonotype was observed many times. V gene TRBV13 combines with J gene TRBJ1-4; D not resolved. The germline V gene encodes CDR1 PRHDT and CDR2 FYEKMQ (reference sequence). Between the trimmed V and J ends, which lost 1 base and 5 bases, there was a span of 5 bases. There are 13 residues in the CDR3. Here the CDR3 reads CASSLDRNEKLFF. In DNA, the CDR3 is TGTGCCAGCAGCTTAGACCGGAATGAAAAACTGTTTTTT.

This clonotype was seen ten or more times. The chain carries TRBV11-2 and TRBJ2-2, with 10 bases identical to TRBD1. There are 18 residues in the CDR3. Germline lookup yields CDR1 SGHAT and CDR2 FQNNGV. V was pared by 4 bases and J by 4 bases, with 12 bases of the junction left unmatched. The CDR3: CASSSGGSGQGGTGELFF. DNA of the CDR3: TGTGCCAGCAGCTCTGGGGGGTCAGGACAGGGGGGCACCGGGGAGCTGTTTTTT.

The V gene is TRBV2, the J gene TRBJ2-7, with TRBD2 as a possible D gene (6 bases). The CDR3 totals 16 residues. Deletions cut 6 bases from V and 2 bases from J, with 20 bases between. The germline CDR1 and CDR2 sequences are SNHLY and FYNNEI. This CDR3 is CASSPGTGILTYEQYV. The CDR3 bases are TGTGCCAGCAGCCCGGGGACTGGAATACTCACCTACGAGCAGTACGTC.

The sample holds many counts of this clonotype. The chain is built from TRBV20-1 and TRBJ2-1, with TRBD2 identical over 12 bases. CDR1 is DFQATT, CDR2 SNEGSKA, per germline (reference sequence). The V and J ends lost 5 bases and 7 bases, in that order; junction bases with no gene match: 18. The CDR3 loop spans 18 amino acids. This CDR3 reads CSAGRRGLAGLAGNEQFF. CDR3 DNA: TGCAGTGCTGGGCGGCGGGGACTAGCGGGCCTTGCGGGGAATGAGCAGTTCTTC.

This clonotype was seen more than once but under ten times. This chain uses TRBV30 with TRBJ2-4; no clear D gene. CDR1 is GTSNPN and CDR2 is SVGIG in the germline V gene (reference sequence). This CDR3 has 13 residues. CDR3 sequence reads: CAIDTVAKNIQYF. Here the CDR3 DNA reads TGTGCGATCGACACCGTAGCCAAAAACATTCAGTACTTC.

V usage is TRBV2 and J usage is TRBJ2-3; D is possibly TRBD2 (5 bases). Per the germline V gene, CDR1 is SNHLY and CDR2 is FYNNEI. CDR3 length equals 15 residues. V was cut by 2 bases and J by 0 bases, with 9 bases left in between. CDR3 protein: CASSEMRLSTDTQYF. The CDR3 region has the DNA TGTGCCAGCAGTGAAATGCGACTAAGCACAGATACGCAGTATTTT.

This clonotype was detected ten times or more. This chain uses TRBV11-2 with TRBJ2-5; 8 bases agree with TRBD2. Unmatched junction bases numbered 9, after V lost 5 bases and J lost 1 base. CDR3 length equals 16 residues. The germline V gene has CDR1 SGHAT and CDR2 FQNNGV. The CDR3 sequence is CASSDNSGTPQETQYF. CDR3 DNA: TGTGCCAGCAGCGATAATAGCGGGACCCCCCAAGAGACCCAGTACTTC.

The table lists this clonotype with a few counts. The chain joins TRBV5-1 to TRBJ1-2; 7 positions agree with TRBD1. Germline V gives CDR1 SGHRS, CDR2 YFSETQ. The length of the CDR3 is 15 residues. V trimming: 4 bases; J trimming: 1 base; junction bases outside the gene matches: 7. The CDR3 spells CASSNPGQINYGYTF. The CDR3 region has the DNA TGCGCCAGCAGCAACCCGGGACAGATTAACTATGGCTACACCTTC. The full variable domain, rest sourced from reference TRBV5-1 and TRBJ1-2, is KAGVTQTPRYLIKTRGQQVTLSCSPISGHRSVSWYQQTPGQGLQFLFEYFSETQRNKGNFPGRFSGRQFSNSRSEMNVSTLELGDSALYLCASSNPGQINYGYTFGSGTRLTVV.

This clonotype has ten or more counts. The chain is built from TRBV20-1 and TRBJ2-7; D remains unclear. Per the germline V gene, CDR1 is DFQATT and CDR2 is SNEGSKA (reference sequence). The CDR3 extends over 12 amino acids. Trimming pared 3 bases from V and 0 bases from J, leaving 6 bases between. This chain's CDR3 is CSARAFSYEQYF. CDR3 nucleotides: TGCAGTGCTAGGGCGTTCTCCTACGAGCAGTACTTC.

The table lists this clonotype with many counts. V and J are TRBV28 and TRBJ1-1, with D perhaps matching TRBD1 (5 bases). CDR1 and CDR2 (germline): MDHEN, SYDVKM. Trimming took off 6 bases at V and 3 bases at J, with 11 bases between the two ends. There are 13 residues in the CDR3. The DNA for the CDR3 is TGTGCCAGCAGCTTAGGGGAGGACACTGAAGCTTTCTTT. Protein sequence: CASSLGEDTEAFF.

The gene calls are TRBV7-9 and TRBJ1-5; D gene uncertain. V gave up 1 base and J gave up 1 base, with 8 bases separating them. The CDR3 is 15 residues long. Germline loops: CDR1 SEHNR, CDR2 FQNEAQ (reference sequence). The CDR3 loop reads CASSLGWSSNQPQHF. CDR3 coding DNA: TGTGCCAGCAGCTTAGGGTGGAGCAGCAATCAGCCCCAGCATTTT. The variable domain in full, with the rest retrieved from reference TRBV7-9 and TRBJ1-5, is DTGVSQNPRHKITKRGQNVTFRCDPISEHNRLYWYRQTLGQGPEFLTYFQNEAQLEKSRLLSDRFSAERPKGSFSTLEIQRTEQGDSAMYLCASSLGWSSNQPQHFGDGTRLSIL.

This clonotype was seen at least ten times. The chain combines TRBV24-1 with TRBJ1-1; a possible D gene is TRBD1 (5 bases). Trimming removed 2 bases at V and 3 bases at J, with 6 bases between. CDR3 length: 13 amino acids. Germline V CDR1 and CDR2: KGHDR, SFDVKD. This CDR3 reads CATSDWGDTEAFF. DNA for the CDR3: TGTGCCACCAGTGATTGGGGGGACACTGAAGCTTTCTTT.

The table lists this clonotype with many counts. The V gene is TRBV14, the J gene TRBJ2-1, with TRBD2 matching 8 bases. Germline V gene lookup returns CDR1 SGHDN and CDR2 FVKESK. The CDR3 spans 16 residues. With V trimmed by 1 base and J by 4 bases, 6 bases remained unmatched. The DNA for the CDR3 is TGTGCCAGCAGCCAAGTCTTCGGGAGGGCTTACAATGAGCAGTTCTTC. It encodes CASSQVFGRAYNEQFF.

This clonotype was seen ten or more times. This chain joins TRBV28 and TRBJ2-2, with D tentatively TRBD2 (5 bases). The CDR3 runs 16 residues. V lost 6 bases and J 4 bases, leaving 18 bases between the germline ends. The germline V gene has CDR1 MDHEN and CDR2 SYDVKM. The CDR3 protein is CASRLTTGISTGELFF. The DNA for the CDR3 is TGTGCCAGCAGACTGACAACCGGGATCAGCACCGGGGAGCTGTTTTTT.

The V call is TRBV11-2, the J call TRBJ2-7; 12 nucleotides match TRBD1. Per germline, CDR1 SGHAT and CDR2 FQNNGV. V shed 3 bases and J 4 bases; nucleotides not matched to a gene: 10. There are 17 residues in the CDR3. CDR3 DNA: TGTGCCAGCAGCTTGGACCCCGGGACAGGGGGCTTTTACGAGCAGTACGTC. It specifies CASSLDPGTGGFYEQYV.

This clonotype was counted ten times or more. The chain links TRBV15 to TRBJ2-1, with D tentatively TRBD1 (7 bases). This CDR3 spans 17 amino acids. Germline V lookup: CDR1 LNHNV, CDR2 YYDKDF (reference sequence). V lost 0 bases to trimming and J lost 0 bases, with 12 bases between them. The CDR3 sequence: CATSRDGGGSSYNEQFF. In nucleotides, the CDR3 is TGTGCCACCAGCAGAGATGGAGGGGGCAGCTCCTACAATGAGCAGTTCTTC.